These 11 T cell receptor beta chains were sequenced from one sample in a study of T cell repertoires in cytomegalovirus infection. TCRdb fed the reads into MiXCR, producing one record per CDR3 protein. The data contain about 600,000 distinct CDR3 sequences, roughly a quarter of them singletons. The source material was CD8+ T cells from PBMCs. The receptors were gathered from a human donor in good health (CMV status not recorded). Some clones in this sample may be carry-over from other donors' samples.

This clonotype has only a few counts. This chain uses TRBV12-3 or TRBV12-4 with TRBJ2-2; unclear D gene. The CDR3 has 17 residues. Trimming took 3 bases from V and 6 from J, leaving 20 bases between them. The CDR3 spells CASSFKLRLTDSGELFF. The CDR3 region has the DNA TGTGCCAGCAGTTTTAAACTCAGACTGACTGACTCCGGGGAGCTGTTTTTT.

Many counts were recorded for this clonotype. The J gene is TRBJ2-5, the V gene TRBV7-2; 9 bases are shared with TRBD2. This CDR3 spans 14 amino acids. Unmatched junction bases numbered 3, after V lost 5 bases and J lost 2 bases. Looked up from germline, CDR1 is SGHTA and CDR2 is FQGNSA. The CDR3 reads CASSPAGGQETQYF. The CDR3 DNA is TGTGCCAGCAGCCCCGCGGGGGGGCAAGAGACCCAGTACTTC. The full variable domain, completed using reference TRBV7-2 and TRBJ2-5, is GAGVSQSPSNKVTEKGKDVELRCDPISGHTALYWYRQSLGQGLEFLIYFQGNSAPDKSGLPSDRFSAERTGGSVSTLTIQRTQQEDSAVYLCASSPAGGQETQYFGPGTRLLVL.

The rearrangement links TRBV7-4 to TRBJ1-2, with TRBD1 as a possible D gene (5 bases). The V and J ends lost 5 bases and 5 bases respectively, with 21 bases between them. Germline V CDR1 and CDR2: SGHVT, SQSDAQ. CDR3 length: 16 amino acids. CDR3 in amino acids: CASSNPGDGRRYGYTF. The CDR3 nucleotides read TGTGCCAGCAGCAACCCGGGGGACGGGCGGAGATATGGCTACACCTTC.

This clonotype was recorded a few times. The J gene is TRBJ1-1, the V gene TRBV7-8; the D is unclear. CDR3 length equals 9 residues. Germline V gene sequence: CDR1 SGHVS, CDR2 FQNEAQ. Trimming removed 5 bases from V and 11 bases from J, with 6 bases in between. The CDR3 region is CASSPGAFF. CDR3 DNA: TGTGCCAGCAGCCCCGGGGCTTTCTTT.

This clonotype was seen more than once but under ten times. CDR3 residues: CASTRTGDTEAFF. CDR3 in DNA: TGTGCCAGCACTAGAACAGGGGACACTGAAGCTTTCTTT. The genes are TRBV2 and TRBJ1-1; 7 bases line up with TRBD1. The CDR3 length is 13 residues. V gave up 7 bases and J gave up 3 bases; unmatched junction bases: 5. Germline V gene sequence: CDR1 SNHLY, CDR2 FYNNEI.

This clonotype has more than one count but fewer than ten. V and J are TRBV6-4 and TRBJ2-1, with TRBD2 as a possible D gene (5 bases). V was clipped by 7 bases and J by 3 bases, with 16 bases between them. Germline V gene sequence: CDR1 MRHNA, CDR2 SNTAGT. The CDR3 contains 15 residues. In nucleotides, the CDR3 is TGTGCCAGCAAGAAGGGAGCGGAGATCTACAATGAGCAGTTCTTC. Translation gives CASKKGAEIYNEQFF.

A few counts support this clonotype. The chain couples TRBV5-6 to TRBJ1-1; D unresolved. CDR1 and CDR2 (germline): SGHDT, YYEEEE. The CDR3 is 13 residues long. V was cut by 4 bases and J by 2 bases, with 9 bases left in between. CDR3 residues: CASSMVHNTEAFF. CDR3 nucleotide sequence: TGTGCCAGCAGCATGGTCCATAACACTGAAGCTTTCTTT.

V usage is TRBV20-1 and J usage is TRBJ1-3; a weak D match, TRBD1 (5 bases). The germline V gene encodes CDR1 DFQATT and CDR2 SNEGSKA (reference sequence). The CDR3 totals 13 residues. The chain's CDR3 is CSLRGDSGNTIYF. The CDR3 nucleotides read TGCAGCTTGAGGGGAGACTCTGGAAACACCATATATTTT.

In its sample, this clonotype was seen a few times. The V call is TRBV27, the J call TRBJ2-3; D ambiguous. Germline CDR1 reads MNHEY; CDR2 reads SMNVEV (reference sequence). The CDR3 runs 15 residues. Trimming cost V 2 bases and J 7 bases, with 16 bases left between them. CDR3 protein: CASSLLVPFSYTQYF. The DNA for the CDR3 is TGTGCCAGCAGTTTACTAGTGCCCTTCTCGTATACGCAGTATTTT.

This chain's CDR3 is CASSSPTQGGSTEAFF. CDR3 nucleotides: TGTGCCAGCAGCTCTCCGACACAGGGAGGGTCCACTGAAGCTTTCTTT. The chain employs TRBV7-9 and TRBJ1-1, with a weak D call TRBD1 (6 bases). Germline V gene data show CDR1 as SEHNR and CDR2 as FQNEAQ (reference sequence). Trimming took off 4 bases at V and 4 bases at J, with 19 bases between the two ends. The CDR3 totals 16 residues.

This clonotype has a handful of counts. This chain links TRBV19 with TRBJ1-1; D possibly corresponds to TRBD1 (5 bases). The CDR3 runs 11 residues. Trimming took off 7 bases at V and 14 bases at J, with 17 bases between the two ends. Germline V gene sequence: CDR1 LNHDA, CDR2 SQIVND (reference sequence). CDR3 sequence reads: CASTPRWDLFF. In DNA form, the CDR3 reads TGTGCCAGTACCCCGCGGTGGGACTTATTCTTT.